The text below deals with one TCR beta chain. The antigen remains undetermined. V was shortened by 1 base and J by 3 bases, with 16 bases between the two germline ends. Germline CDR1 SGHKS, CDR2 YYEKEE (reference sequence). This CDR3 spans 16 amino acids. Between the mid-2010s and the late 2010s, patients underwent resection in Japan or China. This entry is derived from a study of immune evolution from preneoplasia to lung adenocarcinoma. Whole-study findings and limits: Later-stage lesions seemingly showed higher T cell density and diversity than normal lung.

The method was immunoSEQ multiplex PCR; TCRdb's version includes in-frame clones alone and lacks a portion of them. The sample has approximately 9,000 clones, roughly 80% seen once. The clonotype was recovered from a donor at least 70 years old with lung adenocarcinoma. The V call is TRBV5-5, the J call TRBJ1-1; D is uncertain. Sequencing was done on a sample of FFPE minimally invasive lung adenocarcinoma tissue. CDR3 region: CASSLSLDGLDTEAFF. The CDR3 nucleotides read TGTGCCAGCAGCTTGAGTCTCGACGGCCTGGACACTGAAGCTTTCTTT.